Sequencing of this T cell receptor beta chain was carried out in a study of CD8 T cells in ankylosing spondylitis. Study observations and caveats: Made up of under 10 highly homologous variants, a TCR beta motif appeared characteristic of ankylosing spondylitis blood.

In TCRdb, the 5' RACE reads were re-called with MiXCR into one record per CDR3 protein. The repertoire holds 300,000 to 400,000 distinct CDR3 sequences, with approximately 20% as singletons. Germline V gene sequence: CDR1 ENHRY, CDR2 SYGVKD. J lost 5 bases, V lost 10 bases, and 7 bases had no gene match. The CDR3 is made up of 13 amino acids. A note on this clonotype: Antigen unknown.

Sequenced: blood, either unsorted or a sorted T cell fraction (not recorded which). This chain uses TRBV10-3 with TRBJ1-5; 8 positions agree with TRBD1. This sequence was found in a male donor with ankylosing spondylitis. CDR3 amino acids: CANAPGQDQPQHF. CDR3 DNA sequence: TGTGCCAACGCTCCGGGACAGGATCAGCCCCAGCATTTT.